This T cell receptor (beta chain) was captured by sequencing in a study of neurological immune-mediated disorders. 5'RACE generated cDNA with 10-nucleotide random UMIs. Over 160 million TCR-beta sequences from 15-18 subjects came from every sequencing run. TCRdb reprocessed the 5' RACE reads via MiXCR and lists one record per CDR3 protein. This table has under 70,000 distinct CDR3 sequences, less than 25% appearing once. The CDR3 runs 15 residues. Per germline, CDR1 LGHNA and CDR2 YNFKEQ. V shed 4 bases and J 2 bases; nucleotides not matched to a gene: 2. Study-level results: The study found no CDR3 amino acid sequences shared by expanded clones across subjects, suggesting private repertoires in all groups.

This clonotype was counted many times. The antigen is unknown. Time point defined: technical triplicate 2. The sequence came from a man aged 55 to 70 with HTLV-1-associated myelopathy (HAM/TSP). Sequences were obtained from PBMCs. This sequence joins TRBV4-2 and TRBJ2-2, with 9 bases matching TRBD2. The CDR3 nucleotides read TGTGCCAGCAGCCTAGCGGGAGAAAACACCGGGGAGCTGTTTTTT. Translated: CASSLAGENTGELFF.